The next 32 T cell receptor beta chains were all read from a single sample in a study of T cells after yellow fever vaccination. Each CDR3 protein gets one entry after TCRdb re-called the 5' RACE reads with MiXCR. The repertoire includes over 100,000 distinct CDR3 sequences, approximately 8.4% of them detected once, and over 25% sits in the top ten. The source material was CD8+ T cells sorted from PBMCs, sampled 45 days after the yellow fever booster vaccination. The receptor source for this set is a man younger than 45 who received the YFV17D yellow fever vaccine.

This clonotype was observed many times. CDR3 DNA sequence: TGCGCCAGCAGCTTCGAGGGAGCCTATAATTCACCCCTCCACTTT. Translated, it gives CASSFEGAYNSPLHF. This sequence joins TRBV5-1 and TRBJ1-6; D gene ambiguous. V gave up 2 bases and J gave up 2 bases, with 8 bases separating them. This CDR3 is 15 amino acids long. Germline V lookup: CDR1 SGHRS, CDR2 YFSETQ.

This clonotype showed up many times. The DNA for the CDR3 is TGTGCCAGTAGTGGAGCTAGCGTATCCTACGAGCAGTACTTC. It encodes CASSGASVSYEQYF. This chain links TRBV19 with TRBJ2-7; D perhaps matches TRBD2 (6 bases). From germline, CDR1 is LNHDA and CDR2 SQIVND (reference sequence). This CDR3 has 14 residues. Trimming left V 5 bases short and J 1 base short, with 12 bases between.

Ten or more counts support this clonotype. The V call is TRBV29-1, the J call TRBJ2-7; possible D gene TRBD2, 5 bases. The germline V gene has CDR1 SQVTM and CDR2 ANQGSEA. Trimming took 5 bases from V and 5 from J, leaving 13 bases between them. The length of the CDR3 is 12 residues. The CDR3 DNA reads TGCAGCGTTAGGACTCGGCCCGACGAGCAGTACTTC. This codes for CSVRTRPDEQYF.

The CDR3 loop is CASALRDSTTDTQYF. DNA for the CDR3: TGTGCCAGCGCCCTAAGGGACAGTACTACAGATACGCAGTATTTT. This sequence joins TRBV28 and TRBJ2-3; the match to TRBD1 covers 7 bases. The length of the CDR3 is 15 residues. CDR1 is MDHEN, CDR2 SYDVKM, per germline. V trimming: 8 bases; J trimming: 3 bases; junction bases outside the gene matches: 11.

This chain joins TRBV10-2 and TRBJ2-7, with D possibly matching TRBD2 (5 bases). CDR3 size: 14 residues. Trimming took 4 bases from V and 5 from J, leaving 15 bases between them. Germline values: CDR1 WSHSY, CDR2 SAAADI. Here the CDR3 reads CASSGLAHGDEQYF. The DNA for the CDR3 is TGCGCCAGCAGTGGATTAGCTCACGGGGACGAGCAGTACTTC.

Turning to this clonotype: A much bigger clone sits one base away, suggesting this may be a read error. The V and J genes are TRBV15 and TRBJ2-5, with D perhaps matching TRBD1 or TRBD2 (5 bases each). Per the germline V gene, CDR1 is LNHNV and CDR2 is YYDKDF (reference sequence). The V and J ends lost 2 bases and 5 bases respectively, with 12 bases between them. The CDR3 consists of 14 residues. The chain's CDR3 is CATSRRNWGETQYF. CDR3 bases: TGTGCCACCAGCAGACGCAATTGGGGGGAGACCCAGTACTTC.

The V call is TRBV15, the J call TRBJ2-1, with 11 bases matching TRBD1. Germline assignment: CDR1 LNHNV and CDR2 YYDKDF (reference sequence). The CDR3 sequence is 16 residues long. V dropped 0 bases and J dropped 6; count of bases not matched to a gene: 4. DNA of the CDR3: TGTGCCACCAGCAGAGATCTCGGACAGGGGGCCAATGAGCAGTTCTTC. Its protein is CATSRDLGQGANEQFF. Full variable domain (outside the CDR3, taken from reference TRBV15 and TRBJ2-1): DAMVIQNPRYQVTQFGKPVTLSCSQTLNHNVMYWYQQKSSQAPKLLFHYYDKDFNNEADTPDNFQSRRPNTSFCFLDIRSPGLGDTAMYLCATSRDLGQGANEQFFGPGTRLTVL.

A few counts support this clonotype. The chain combines TRBV6-5 with TRBJ1-1, with D possibly matching TRBD1 (6 bases). The CDR3 is 14 residues long. The V and J ends lost 3 bases and 1 base respectively, with 9 bases between them. Germline assignment: CDR1 MNHEY and CDR2 SVGAGI. The CDR3 loop reads CASSYSGANTEAFF. The CDR3, as DNA: TGTGCCAGCAGTTATTCAGGGGCGAACACTGAAGCTTTCTTT.

This clonotype was picked up many times. The rearrangement joins TRBV28 to TRBJ2-1, with a tentative D call TRBD2 (5 bases). This CDR3 is 16 amino acids long. CDR1 and CDR2 (germline): MDHEN, SYDVKM. Trimming took 3 bases from V and 6 from J, leaving 18 bases between them. The CDR3 protein is CASSFAPTDGGNEQFF. In DNA, the CDR3 is TGTGCCAGCAGTTTTGCGCCTACTGACGGAGGCAATGAGCAGTTCTTC.

This clonotype was picked up many times. V usage is TRBV7-8 and J usage is TRBJ2-1; the D call may be TRBD1 or TRBD2 (6 bases each). Looked up from germline, CDR1 is SGHVS and CDR2 is FQNEAQ. This CDR3 is built from 14 residues. The V and J ends lost 2 bases and 8 bases respectively, with 13 bases between them. The CDR3 protein is CASSLQPGGYEQFF. Here the CDR3 DNA reads TGTGCCAGCAGCTTACAGCCCGGGGGCTATGAGCAGTTCTTC.

This clonotype has ten or more counts. The CDR3 loop is CASSQDLSGVSTNYNEQFF. DNA of the CDR3: TGCGCCAGCAGCCAAGATCTTTCGGGGGTGTCGACAAACTACAATGAGCAGTTCTTC. This chain uses TRBV4-3 with TRBJ2-1; weak D call: TRBD2 (6 bases). Per the germline V gene, CDR1 is LGHNA and CDR2 is YSLEER. This CDR3 spans 19 amino acids. Trimming removed 0 bases from V and 3 bases from J, with 21 bases in between.

This clonotype was seen at least ten times. The chain joins TRBV28 to TRBJ2-3; D ambiguous. CDR1 MDHEN and CDR2 SYDVKM come from the germline V gene. V gave up 5 bases and J gave up 1 base, with 1 base separating them. The CDR3 is 11 amino acids. The CDR3: CASSRTDTQYF. For the CDR3, the DNA is TGTGCCAGCAGTCGCACAGATACGCAGTATTTT. Together with reference TRBV28 and TRBJ2-3, the CDR3 gives the full variable domain: DVKVTQSSRYLVKRTGEKVFLECVQDMDHENMFWYRQDPGLGLRLIYFSYDVKMKEKGDIPEGYSVSREKKERFSLILESASTNQTSMYLCASSRTDTQYFGPGTRLTVL.

This clonotype showed up just a few times. V is TRBV7-6 and J is TRBJ2-2; D call uncertain. The germline V gene encodes CDR1 SGHVS and CDR2 FNYEAQ. The CDR3 has 14 residues. V was cut by 3 bases and J by 5 bases, with 10 bases left in between. In DNA form, the CDR3 reads TGTGCCAGCAGCTTCTTCCCCTTTACCGGGGAGCTGTTTTTT. Amino acid sequence: CASSFFPFTGELFF.

This clonotype was seen more than once but under ten times. V and J are TRBV20-1 and TRBJ2-1; tentatively, D is TRBD1 or TRBD2 (7 bases each). The V end was cut by 0 bases, the J end by 8 bases, with 14 bases between. This CDR3 has 14 residues. CDR1 is DFQATT, CDR2 SNEGSKA, per germline (reference sequence). The CDR3 nucleotides are TGCAGTGCTAGAGATTTGCAGGGGGGGGATGAGCAGTTCTTC. As protein: CSARDLQGGDEQFF.

This clonotype was found many times. DNA of the CDR3: TGTGCTAGTGGTTTGGTAGGAAAGATTGAAGCTTTCTTT. Residues: CASGLVGKIEAFF. J is TRBJ1-1 and V is TRBV12-5; no clear D. This CDR3 region has 13 residues. From germline, CDR1 is LGHNT and CDR2 FRNRAP. Trimming stripped 0 bases from V and 7 bases from J, with 9 bases between.

Ten or more counts support this clonotype. The V gene is TRBV20-1, the J gene TRBJ2-7; D is ambiguous. V was clipped by 1 base and J by 0 bases, with 10 bases between them. This CDR3 is 14 amino acids long. CDR1 is DFQATT, CDR2 SNEGSKA, per germline (reference sequence). CDR3 in DNA: TGCAGTGCTAGAGCTCGGGCGGACTCCTACGAGCAGTACTTC. Protein product: CSARARADSYEQYF.

V gene TRBV5-6 combines with J gene TRBJ2-1; TRBD2 agrees at 9 bases. Germline lookup yields CDR1 SGHDT and CDR2 YYEEEE. V lost 0 bases to trimming and J lost 6 bases; unmatched junction nucleotides: 7. The CDR3 is 16 amino acids. DNA of the CDR3: TGTGCCAGCAGCTTGGCGGGTAGCGGGAGAGGCAATGAGCAGTTCTTC. Translated, it gives CASSLAGSGRGNEQFF.

This clonotype showed up many times. The rearrangement links TRBV4-3 to TRBJ2-7, with TRBD2 identical over 11 bases. This CDR3 spans 18 amino acids. Germline CDR1 LGHNA, CDR2 YSLEER. The ends lost 1 base at V and 1 base at J; junction bases unmatched: 9. The CDR3 is CASSQGPSTSGISYEQYF. The CDR3 nucleotides read TGCGCCAGCAGCCAAGGACCCTCGACTAGCGGGATTTCCTACGAGCAGTACTTC.

This clonotype occurred a few times. The gene calls are TRBV11-2 and TRBJ2-1, with a possible D match to TRBD2 (6 bases). This CDR3 region has 15 residues. Looked up from germline, CDR1 is SGHAT and CDR2 is FQNNGV. V was clipped by 5 bases and J by 8 bases, with 19 bases between them. Here the CDR3 reads CASSEEILASDEQFF. CDR3 coding DNA: TGTGCCAGCAGCGAAGAAATCCTAGCGTCCGATGAGCAGTTCTTC. The complete variable domain, with remaining parts taken from reference TRBV11-2 and TRBJ2-1, reads EAGVAQSPRYKIIEKRQSVAFWCNPISGHATLYWYQQILGQGPKLLIQFQNNGVVDDSQLPKDRFSAERLKGVDSTLKIQPAKLEDSAVYLCASSEEILASDEQFFGPGTRLTVL.

This chain joins TRBV5-1 and TRBJ2-7; no firm D call. This CDR3 spans 13 amino acids. Trimming stripped 2 bases from V and 2 bases from J, with 8 bases between. Germline lookup yields CDR1 SGHRS and CDR2 YFSETQ. The CDR3 region is CASSFGVPYEQYF. In DNA, the CDR3 is TGCGCCAGCAGCTTTGGAGTTCCCTACGAGCAGTACTTC.

Only a few counts were recorded for this clonotype. The chain couples TRBV7-9 to TRBJ2-3, with 7 nucleotides matching TRBD1. The CDR3 spans 15 residues. V gave up 5 bases and J gave up 4 bases; unmatched junction bases: 9. From germline, CDR1 is SEHNR and CDR2 FQNEAQ (reference sequence). This CDR3 reads CASSPGTAGADTQYF. As DNA, the CDR3 is TGTGCCAGCAGCCCCGGGACAGCCGGCGCAGATACGCAGTATTTT.

This clonotype was found once. This may stem from a read error, because a much larger clone lies one nucleotide away. The rearrangement joins TRBV10-2 to TRBJ2-1; TRBD2 might be the D (5 bases). The V gene's germline CDR1 is WSHSY and CDR2 SAAADI. This CDR3 has 13 residues. The V gene lost 4 bases and the J gene lost 7 bases, with 11 bases spanning the gap. The CDR3 protein is CASSGIAQNEQFF. The DNA of the CDR3 is TGCGCCAGCAGTGGTATAGCGCAGAATGAGCAGTTCTTC.

This clonotype was counted ten times or more. The DNA of the CDR3 is TGCAGCGCCTTAGCGGGCGCCTACAATGAGCAGTTCTTC. Amino acid sequence: CSALAGAYNEQFF. V usage is TRBV29-1 and J usage is TRBJ2-1; 7 positions agree with TRBD2. Germline-derived CDR1 and CDR2 are SQVTM and ANQGSEA. The CDR3 runs to 13 residues. Trimming took 7 bases from V and 2 from J; bases not matched to a gene: 5.

The gene calls are TRBV20-1 and TRBJ2-3, with D hard to call. The CDR3 has 13 residues. Trimming left V 0 bases short and J 2 bases short, with 6 bases between. The germline gives CDR1 DFQATT, CDR2 SNEGSKA (reference sequence). CDR3 in amino acids: CSAREVLTDTQYF. CDR3 sequence (DNA): TGCAGTGCTAGAGAGGTGCTCACAGATACGCAGTATTTT.

This clonotype was recorded at least ten times. The chain uses TRBV5-1 and TRBJ1-1; D is ambiguous. CDR3 size: 13 residues. V was clipped by 4 bases and J by 3 bases, with 10 bases between them. Germline V gene sequence: CDR1 SGHRS, CDR2 YFSETQ. In DNA, the CDR3 is TGCGCCAGCAGCCAATATTCTTACACTGAAGCTTTCTTT. Translated: CASSQYSYTEAFF.

This clonotype was recorded at least ten times. The V call is TRBV27, the J call TRBJ2-3; 7 nucleotides agree with TRBD2. CDR1 is MNHEY and CDR2 is SMNVEV in the germline V gene (reference sequence). The CDR3 covers 13 residues. The trim removed 4 bases at V and 6 bases at J, leaving 4 bases unmatched. This CDR3 is CASSSIGGDTQYF. The CDR3 nucleotides read TGTGCCAGCAGTTCGATCGGGGGGGATACGCAGTATTTT.

This clonotype was detected a few times. The chain couples TRBV29-1 to TRBJ2-5; D is possibly TRBD2 (6 bases). The V gene's germline CDR1 is SQVTM and CDR2 ANQGSEA. The CDR3 sequence is 12 residues long. Trimming took 2 bases from V and 3 from J, leaving 7 bases between them. The CDR3 loop reads CSVERLEETQYF. The CDR3 region has the DNA TGCAGCGTTGAAAGACTAGAAGAGACCCAGTACTTC.

The V call is TRBV27, the J call TRBJ1-1; TRBD1 matches at 7 bases. V was pared by 5 bases and J by 6 bases, with 9 bases of the junction left unmatched. The CDR3 consists of 14 residues. The germline CDR1 and CDR2 sequences are MNHEY and SMNVEV (reference sequence). The CDR3 loop reads CASSPIQGVPEAFF. In nucleotides, the CDR3 is TGTGCCAGCAGTCCGATCCAGGGGGTCCCTGAAGCTTTCTTT.

This clonotype was observed a few times. The CDR3 coding sequence is TGTGCAAGTCGCTTTGGGACTAAGTCGGGGGAGCAGTACTTC. Translation gives CASRFGTKSGEQYF. V and J are TRBV12-2 and TRBJ2-7. TRBV12-2 is a documented pseudogene. CDR3 size: 14 residues.

Notes on this clonotype: This sequence may be a read error, since a much larger clone differs from it by one base. The conserved closing phenylalanine or tryptophan is absent in this CDR3, likely reflecting a read error. The chain uses TRBV20-1 and TRBJ2-7; TRBD2 aligns across 11 bases. Germline V gene sequence: CDR1 DFQATT, CDR2 SNEGSKA (reference sequence). The CDR3 is 14 residues long. The trim removed 5 bases at V and 0 bases at J, leaving 3 bases unmatched. The CDR3 here is CSAGGLADSYEQYL. The CDR3 DNA is TGCAGTGCTGGGGGACTAGCGGACTCCTACGAGCAGTACCTC.

V usage is TRBV10-2 and J usage is TRBJ2-3, with D tentatively TRBD2 (5 bases). Looked up from germline, CDR1 is WSHSY and CDR2 is SAAADI. This CDR3 contains 14 residues. The V end was cut by 8 bases, the J end by 5 bases, with 17 bases between. The CDR3 nucleotides read TGCGCCAGCTCCCTTGAGGGAGCGTTAGATACGCAGTATTTT. It encodes CASSLEGALDTQYF.

This rearrangement joins TRBV5-1 to TRBJ2-5, with a tentative D call TRBD1 (5 bases). V lost 4 bases to trimming and J lost 5 bases, with 15 bases between them. Germline V CDR1 and CDR2: SGHRS, YFSETQ. The CDR3 extends over 14 amino acids. The CDR3 DNA reads TGCGCCAGCAGCCCGGTCCAGGGCGATGAGACCCAGTACTTC. As protein: CASSPVQGDETQYF.